The next 19 T cell receptor beta chains were all read from a single sample in a study of a mutant IDH1 vaccine in newly diagnosed glioma. The time point denotes: week 47, end of study. Vaccinated patients received 300 ug of mutant IDH1 20-mer peptide per dose, with topical imiquimod. Measured with immunoSEQ multiplex PCR; TCRdb has only the in-frame clones, and not every one. Of about 85,000 clones listed, approximately 89% were seen once; the top ten hold over 0.6%. Their recognized antigens are unknown. Source: PBMCs, taken from a glioma patient whose treatment included an IDH1 peptide vaccine. The source is a woman in her forties or fifties with glioma.

This sequence joins TRBV2 and TRBJ2-1; 11 nucleotides match TRBD2. The CDR3 has 16 amino acids. The V gene end was trimmed by 0 bases and the J gene end by 8 bases; junction bases not matched to a gene: 6. CDR1 and CDR2 from the germline V gene are SNHLY and FYNNEI. The CDR3: CASSEARLAGGDEQFF. CDR3 nucleotide sequence: TGTGCCAGCAGTGAAGCGAGGCTAGCGGGAGGCGATGAGCAGTTCTTC. Based on the CDR3 plus reference TRBV2 and TRBJ2-1, the full variable domain is EPEVTQTPSHQVTQMGQEVILRCVPISNHLYFYWYRQILGQKVEFLVSFYNNEISEKSEIFDDQFSVERPDGSNFTLKIRSTKLEDSAMYFCASSEARLAGGDEQFFGPGTRLTVL.

This clone came up a few times. The gene calls are TRBV27 and TRBJ1-2, with TRBD1 matching 8 bases. After removal of 5 bases from V and 4 bases from J, the junction contained 6 bases not matched to a gene. The CDR3 is 14 amino acids. CDR1 is MNHEY and CDR2 is SMNVEV in the germline V gene (reference sequence). The CDR3: CASSPPGTGYGYTF. In nucleotides, the CDR3 is TGTGCCAGCAGTCCGCCCGGGACAGGCTATGGCTACACCTTC.

The rearrangement uses TRBV2 and TRBJ2-6; D uncertain. Germline CDR1 reads SNHLY; CDR2 reads FYNNEI. V lost 8 bases to trimming and J lost 2 bases, with 4 bases between them. CDR3 length: 12 amino acids. CDR3 protein: CASGAGANVLTF. CDR3 bases: TGTGCCAGCGGGGCTGGGGCCAACGTCCTGACTTTC.

V is TRBV2 and J is TRBJ1-1; 9 nucleotides align to TRBD1. The germline V gene has CDR1 SNHLY and CDR2 FYNNEI. The CDR3 runs 14 residues. V lost 6 bases to trimming and J lost 3 bases; unmatched junction nucleotides: 5. Written as DNA, the CDR3 is TGTGCCAGCAGCCCGACAGGGGGGGACACTGAAGCTTTCTTT. Amino acids: CASSPTGGDTEAFF. Based on the CDR3 plus reference TRBV2 and TRBJ1-1, the full variable domain is EPEVTQTPSHQVTQMGQEVILRCVPISNHLYFYWYRQILGQKVEFLVSFYNNEISEKSEIFDDQFSVERPDGSNFTLKIRSTKLEDSAMYFCASSPTGGDTEAFFGQGTRLTVV.

V gene TRBV27 combines with J gene TRBJ1-2, with D perhaps TRBD1 (6 bases). CDR3 length: 16 residues. With 0 bases removed from V and 4 bases from J, the gap between germline ends came to 15 bases. Germline assignment: CDR1 MNHEY and CDR2 SMNVEV (reference sequence). The CDR3 loop reads CASSLSSQGRSYGYTF. DNA for the CDR3: TGTGCCAGCAGTTTATCGAGCCAGGGGCGCTCCTATGGCTACACCTTC.

About this clone: At one boundary the junction diverges from the germline segment, which might be a read error. The chain employs TRBV6-5 and TRBJ2-7, with D maybe TRBD2 (6 bases). This CDR3 comprises 12 residues. CDR1 MNHEY and CDR2 SVGAGI come from the germline V gene. CDR3 nucleotide sequence: TGTGCCAGCTGGGAGGTCTCCCACGAGCAGTACTTC. This gives the protein CASWEVSHEQYF.

The chain has TRBV25-1 and TRBJ1-2; 10 bases are a match to TRBD1. With 1 base clipped from V and 7 bases from J, the junction kept 0 bases outside the gene matches. The length of the CDR3 is 13 residues. Germline V gene sequence: CDR1 MGHDK, CDR2 SYGVNS. The CDR3 spells CASSEWDRGGYTF. The CDR3 DNA reads TGTGCCAGCAGTGAATGGGACAGGGGTGGCTACACCTTC.

The rearrangement uses TRBV5-4 and TRBJ1-5, with D tentatively TRBD1 (5 bases). Germline V gene data show CDR1 as SGHNT and CDR2 as YYREEE (reference sequence). The CDR3 totals 14 residues. The V end was cut by 0 bases, the J end by 6 bases, with 10 bases between. CDR3: CASSLEGPGQPQHF. CDR3 DNA: TGTGCCAGCAGCTTGGAGGGGCCTGGTCAGCCCCAGCATTTT.

As for this clone: This sample also contains other DNA sequences that code for the same CDR3. V is TRBV29-1 and J is TRBJ1-2, with D uncertain. Trimming took off 6 bases at V and 0 bases at J, with 5 bases between the two ends. Germline CDR1 and CDR2: SQVTM and ANQGSEA. This CDR3 region has 11 residues. The chain's CDR3 is CSVVTNYGYTF. The CDR3 DNA reads as TGCAGCGTGGTAACTAACTATGGCTACACCTTC.

V gene TRBV6-6 combines with J gene TRBJ2-1; tentatively, D is TRBD1 (6 bases). V gave up 6 bases and J gave up 0 bases, with 12 bases separating them. The germline gives CDR1 MNHNY, CDR2 SVGAGI (reference sequence). This CDR3 region has 15 residues. CDR3 residues: CASSLTGSSYNEQFF. The CDR3 DNA is TGTGCCAGCAGCTTAACAGGGAGCTCCTACAATGAGCAGTTCTTC.

The rearrangement links TRBV5-8 to TRBJ1-1; D perhaps matches TRBD1 (5 bases). The CDR3 extends over 15 amino acids. Trimming took off 4 bases at V and 3 bases at J, with 16 bases between the two ends. From germline, CDR1 is SGHTS and CDR2 YDEGEE. The CDR3 reads CASSPRRGGDTEAFF. The CDR3 nucleotides are TGTGCCAGCAGCCCCCGCCGGGGGGGGGACACTGAAGCTTTCTTT. The variable domain in full, completed from reference TRBV5-8 and TRBJ1-1, reads EAGVTQSPTHLIKTRGQQATLRCSPISGHTSVYWYQQALGLGLQFLLWYDEGEERNRGNFPPRFSGRQFPNYSSELNVNALELEDSALYLCASSPRRGGDTEAFFGQGTRLTVV.

This clone was found once. The rearrangement links TRBV7-9 to TRBJ2-2; no firm D call. This CDR3 has 11 residues. The V gene lost 4 bases and the J gene lost 6 bases, with 3 bases spanning the gap. Per the germline V gene, CDR1 is SEHNR and CDR2 is FQNEAQ (reference sequence). This CDR3 is CASSSPGELFF. CDR3 DNA sequence: TGTGCCAGCAGCTCCCCCGGGGAGCTGTTTTTT.

This chain joins TRBV9 and TRBJ1-1; 11 bases align to TRBD1. Germline CDR1 reads SGDLS; CDR2 reads YYNGEE. This CDR3 spans 15 amino acids. The V and J ends lost 1 base and 4 bases, in that order; junction bases with no gene match: 3. CDR3 DNA: TGTGCCAGCAGCGTAAGGGGACAGGGGGGCACTGAAGCTTTCTTT. Amino acids: CASSVRGQGGTEAFF. The whole variable domain, remainder taken from reference TRBV9 and TRBJ1-1, is DSGVTQTPKHLITATGQRVTLRCSPRSGDLSVYWYQQSLDQGLQFLIQYYNGEERAKGNILERFSAQQFPDLHSELNLSSLELGDSALYFCASSVRGQGGTEAFFGQGTRLTVV.

This chain links TRBV10-1 with TRBJ1-2, with D perhaps TRBD1 (5 bases). The CDR3 extends over 13 amino acids. V was clipped by 5 bases and J by 7 bases, with 14 bases between them. Germline V gene lookup returns CDR1 WNHNN and CDR2 SYGVQD (reference sequence). The chain's CDR3 is CASSLGRRSGYTF. In DNA, the CDR3 is TGCGCCAGCAGTTTGGGACGGCGCTCTGGCTACACCTTC.

The table lists this clone with a count of one. V gene TRBV7-2 combines with J gene TRBJ2-7, with a possible D match to TRBD2 (5 bases). The CDR3 runs to 17 residues. V was pared by 5 bases and J by 3 bases, with 23 bases between. Germline CDR1 is SGHTA and CDR2 is FQGNSA. DNA of the CDR3: TGTGCCAGCAGCCCAAACATCCTAGCCCCCCCTTACTACGAGCAGTACTTC. Protein: CASSPNILAPPYYEQYF.

The chain links TRBV18 to TRBJ2-3; 7 bases are shared with TRBD2. The CDR3 extends over 13 amino acids. Germline CDR1 KGHSH, CDR2 LQKENI. The V and J ends lost 3 bases and 3 bases, in that order; junction bases with no gene match: 0. CDR3 in amino acids: CASSPGGTDTQYF. The CDR3 bases are TGTGCCAGCTCACCCGGGGGGACAGATACGCAGTATTTT.

The rearrangement uses TRBV5-1 and TRBJ2-7; D remains ambiguous. The length of the CDR3 is 15 residues. Per the germline V gene, CDR1 is SGHRS and CDR2 is YFSETQ. The V end lost 0 bases, the J end lost 0 bases, and 10 bases lay between the germline ends. The CDR3 region is CASSLARYLSYEQYF. The DNA of the CDR3 is TGCGCCAGCAGCTTGGCCCGGTACCTCTCCTACGAGCAGTACTTC.

This clone was found a few times. J is TRBJ2-5 and V is TRBV7-2, with D tentatively TRBD2 (6 bases). Germline CDR1 is SGHTA and CDR2 is FQGNSA. The V end was cut by 6 bases, the J end by 5 bases, with 22 bases between. The CDR3 contains 16 residues. CDR3 DNA sequence: TGTGCCAGCAGACGCTCAAGTGCGGGGAGACGGGAGACCCAGTACTTC. This gives the protein CASRRSSAGRRETQYF.

The gene calls are TRBV2 and TRBJ2-7; TRBD2 matches at 11 bases. The V and J ends lost 6 bases and 7 bases, in that order; junction bases with no gene match: 11. CDR3 length: 15 residues. Germline CDR1 SNHLY, CDR2 FYNNEI. This CDR3 reads CASRWTSGLSWEQYF. CDR3 DNA sequence: TGTGCCAGCAGATGGACTAGCGGGCTGAGCTGGGAGCAGTACTTC.